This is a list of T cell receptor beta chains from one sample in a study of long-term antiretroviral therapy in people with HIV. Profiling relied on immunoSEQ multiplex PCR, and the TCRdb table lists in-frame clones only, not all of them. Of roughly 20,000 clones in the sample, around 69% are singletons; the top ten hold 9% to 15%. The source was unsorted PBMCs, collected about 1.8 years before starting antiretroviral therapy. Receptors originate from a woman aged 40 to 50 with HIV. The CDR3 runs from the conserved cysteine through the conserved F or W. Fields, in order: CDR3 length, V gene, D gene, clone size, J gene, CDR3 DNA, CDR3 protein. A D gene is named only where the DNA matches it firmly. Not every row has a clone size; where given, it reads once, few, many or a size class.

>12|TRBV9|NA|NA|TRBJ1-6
TGTGCCAGCAGCGTAGAGTTCAAGCCCCTCCACTTT
CASSVEFKPLHF
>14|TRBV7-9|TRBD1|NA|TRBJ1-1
TGTGCCAGCAGCCCCCCAACAGGGGTGGTATGGGCTTTCTTT
CASSPPTGVVWAFF
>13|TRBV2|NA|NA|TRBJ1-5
TGTGCCAGCAAGAGGGACAGCAATCAGCCCCAGCATTTT
CASKRDSNQPQHF
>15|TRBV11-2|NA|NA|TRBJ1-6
TGTGCCAGCAGCTTATCCAGCTCCTATAATTCACCCCTCCACTTT
CASSLSSSYNSPLHF
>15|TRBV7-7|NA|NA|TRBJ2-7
TGTGCCAGCAGCTTAGCGCAGGGTTGGGTCTACGAGCAGTACTTC
CASSLAQGWVYEQYF
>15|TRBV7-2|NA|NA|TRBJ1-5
TGTGCCAGCAGCCGGATCGGGCCCCTCAATCAGCCCCAGCATTTT
CASSRIGPLNQPQHF
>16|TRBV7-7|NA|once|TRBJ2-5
TGTGCCAGCAGCTTATATGTGGGTTCGGGGATAGAGACCCAGTACTTC
CASSLYVGSGIETQYF
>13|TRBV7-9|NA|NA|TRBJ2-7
TGTGCCAGCAGCTTAGCAGGGGGCTACGAGCAGTACTTC
CASSLAGGYEQYF
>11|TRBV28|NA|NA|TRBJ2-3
TGTGCCACCGGACCTGCAGATACGCAGTATTTT
CATGPADTQYF
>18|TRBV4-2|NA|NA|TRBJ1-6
TGTGCCAGCAGCCAAGATCTCCTCAAGGCCGCAGGGAATTCACCCCTCCACTTT
CASSQDLLKAAGNSPLHF